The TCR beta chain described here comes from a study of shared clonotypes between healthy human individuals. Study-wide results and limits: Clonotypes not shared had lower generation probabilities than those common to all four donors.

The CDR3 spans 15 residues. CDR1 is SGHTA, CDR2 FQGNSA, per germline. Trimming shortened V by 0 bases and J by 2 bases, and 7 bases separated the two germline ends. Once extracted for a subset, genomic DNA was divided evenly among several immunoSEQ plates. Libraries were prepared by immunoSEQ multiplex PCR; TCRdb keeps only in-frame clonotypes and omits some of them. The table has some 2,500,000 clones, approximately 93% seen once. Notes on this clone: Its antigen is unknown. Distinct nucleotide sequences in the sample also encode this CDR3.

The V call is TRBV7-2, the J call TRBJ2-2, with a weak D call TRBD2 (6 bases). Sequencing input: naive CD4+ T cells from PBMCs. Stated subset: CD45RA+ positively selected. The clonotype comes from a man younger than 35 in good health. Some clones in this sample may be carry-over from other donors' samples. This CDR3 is CASSLAGGNTGELFF. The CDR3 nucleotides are TGTGCCAGCAGCTTAGCGGGAGGAAACACCGGGGAGCTGTTTTTT.